This passage covers 15 T cell receptor beta chains from one sample sequenced in a study of cytomegalovirus exposure and HLA in healthy donors. 60 Vbeta and 13 Jbeta primers were used in PCR. Using immunoSEQ multiplex PCR, the repertoire was profiled, and TCRdb retains in-frame clones only, with some absent. This table holds about 50,000 clones, 80% found once. What was sequenced was PBMCs. The source of these receptors is a man between 25 and 39 years old in good health and CMV-seropositive.

The chain joins TRBV29-1 to TRBJ2-5; D perhaps matches TRBD2 (5 bases). Trimming pared 4 bases from V and 5 bases from J, leaving 14 bases between. Germline lookup yields CDR1 SQVTM and CDR2 ANQGSEA. The CDR3 is 13 residues long. The CDR3 here is CSVGNGLGETQYF. The CDR3 DNA is TGCAGCGTTGGAAATGGACTGGGGGAGACCCAGTACTTC.

The chain links TRBV29-1 to TRBJ1-2; tentative D call: TRBD1 (5 bases). CDR1 is SQVTM and CDR2 is ANQGSEA in the germline V gene. This CDR3 comprises 12 residues. The CDR3 region is CSADSFDYGYTF. As DNA, the CDR3 is TGCAGTGCTGACAGTTTTGATTATGGCTACACCTTC.

This chain joins TRBV6-1 and TRBJ1-2; D is ambiguous. Trimming left V 0 bases short and J 3 bases short, with 11 bases between. Per germline, CDR1 MNHNS and CDR2 SASEGT. The CDR3 length is 15 residues. This CDR3 reads CASSEAGGLDYGYTF. CDR3 nucleotide sequence: TGTGCCAGCAGTGAAGCAGGTGGACTCGACTATGGCTACACCTTC.

The V call is TRBV7-9, the J call TRBJ2-1, with D maybe TRBD2 (6 bases). Trimming took off 6 bases at V and 3 bases at J, with 9 bases between the two ends. Germline lookup yields CDR1 SEHNR and CDR2 FQNEAQ (reference sequence). There are 13 residues in the CDR3. The CDR3 DNA reads TGTGCCAGCAGGGACTATCGCTACAATGAGCAGTTCTTC. Translating gives CASRDYRYNEQFF.

This CDR3 reads CASSSTVTYTF. CDR3 bases: TGTGCCAGCAGCTCTACAGTCACCTACACCTTC. The chain recombines TRBV5-6 with TRBJ1-2; D is unresolved. Trimming shortened V by 3 bases and J by 10 bases, and 10 bases separated the two germline ends. The CDR3 runs to 11 residues. Germline V CDR1 and CDR2: SGHDT, YYEEEE.

This clone was recorded a few times. The chain is built from TRBV6-1 and TRBJ2-6; weak D call: TRBD2 (6 bases). The CDR3 consists of 15 residues. The germline V gene encodes CDR1 MNHNS and CDR2 SASEGT. Trimming pared 9 bases from V and 0 bases from J, leaving 12 bases between. The CDR3 loop reads CASGKGGSGANVLTF. The CDR3 region has the DNA TGTGCCAGTGGAAAGGGAGGCTCTGGGGCCAACGTCCTGACTTTC.

The V and J genes are TRBV5-6 and TRBJ2-7; the match to TRBD1 covers 7 bases. Trimming took 4 bases from V and 3 from J; bases not matched to a gene: 7. Per the germline V gene, CDR1 is SGHDT and CDR2 is YYEEEE. This CDR3 is 14 amino acids long. The CDR3: CASSLGQSHYEQYF. DNA for the CDR3: TGTGCCAGCAGCCTGGGACAGAGTCACTACGAGCAGTACTTC.

V gene TRBV6-4 combines with J gene TRBJ2-3, with 10 bases matching TRBD2. CDR3 length equals 15 residues. The trim removed 4 bases at V and 5 bases at J, leaving 6 bases unmatched. Germline-derived CDR1 and CDR2 are MRHNA and SNTAGT. CDR3 DNA sequence: TGTGCCAGCAGTGTGGCAGCGGGGGGGCAAGATACGCAGTATTTT. Translated, it gives CASSVAAGGQDTQYF.

The genes are TRBV7-7 and TRBJ2-2; 7 nucleotides agree with TRBD1. This CDR3 region has 15 residues. CDR1 SSHAT and CDR2 FNYEAQ come from the germline V gene (reference sequence). With 5 bases clipped from V and 5 bases from J, the junction kept 8 bases outside the gene matches. CDR3 in amino acids: CASSASGQKTGELFF. The CDR3 DNA follows: TGTGCCAGCAGCGCCTCGGGACAGAAGACCGGGGAGCTGTTTTTT. Full variable domain (remainder filled in from reference TRBV7-7 and TRBJ2-2): GAGVSQSPRYKVTKRGQDVTLRCDPISSHATLYWYQQALGQGPEFLTYFNYEAQPDKSGLPSDRFSAERPEGSISTLTIQRTEQRDSAMYRCASSASGQKTGELFFGEGSRLTVL.

V gene TRBV6-1 combines with J gene TRBJ2-6, with 7 positions matching TRBD2. CDR1 is MNHNS, CDR2 SASEGT, per germline. V gave up 6 bases and J gave up 0 bases; unmatched junction bases: 2. The CDR3 spans 15 residues. The CDR3 DNA sequence: TGTGCCAGCAGGCCGGGGGGCTCTGGGGCCAACGTCCTGACTTTC. Its protein product is CASRPGGSGANVLTF.

The chain links TRBV5-4 to TRBJ2-3, with D perhaps TRBD2 (5 bases). Trimming took off 1 base at V and 5 bases at J, with 17 bases between the two ends. CDR1 is SGHNT, CDR2 YYREEE, per germline (reference sequence). The CDR3 spans 16 residues. This chain's CDR3 is CASSLKGSTSRDTQYF. The CDR3 region has the DNA TGTGCCAGCAGCTTGAAGGGCTCAACTAGTAGAGATACGCAGTATTTT.

The chain couples TRBV7-3 to TRBJ1-2; 8 bases map to TRBD1. The CDR3 has 18 amino acids. Germline assignment: CDR1 SGHTA and CDR2 FQGTGA. Germline trimming cut 0 bases from V and 4 bases from J; bases unmatched to any gene: 13. The CDR3 spells CASSLTGTGGKRSYGYTF. CDR3 DNA sequence: TGTGCCAGCAGCTTAACGGGGACAGGCGGCAAAAGAAGCTATGGCTACACCTTC. The full variable domain, in which reference TRBV7-3 and TRBJ1-2 provide the parts outside the CDR3, is GAGVSQTPSNKVTEKGKYVELRCDPISGHTALYWYRQSLGQGPEFLIYFQGTGAADDSGLPNDRFFAVRPEGSVSTLKIQRTERGDSAVYLCASSLTGTGGKRSYGYTFGSGTRLTVV.

This rearrangement joins TRBV19 to TRBJ1-5; tentative D call: TRBD1 (6 bases). This CDR3 is built from 14 residues. Trimming took off 5 bases at V and 6 bases at J, with 14 bases between the two ends. Looked up from germline, CDR1 is LNHDA and CDR2 is SQIVND (reference sequence). The DNA for the CDR3 is TGTGCCAGTAGTCATTCAGGGGTACCTCAGCCCCAGCATTTT. This sequence encodes CASSHSGVPQPQHF.

The chain employs TRBV18 and TRBJ1-1, with a weak D call TRBD1 (5 bases). This CDR3 comprises 13 residues. The germline gives CDR1 KGHSH, CDR2 LQKENI. Trimming removed 5 bases at V and 1 base at J, with 8 bases between. The CDR3 loop reads CASSGGRNTEAFF. The CDR3 region has the DNA TGTGCCAGCTCAGGGGGGAGGAACACTGAAGCTTTCTTT.

The V and J genes are TRBV2 and TRBJ2-7; D may be TRBD2 (6 bases). The ends were cut back, 10 bases at V and 3 bases at J, with 25 bases in the middle. Germline V lookup: CDR1 SNHLY, CDR2 FYNNEI. There are 16 residues in the CDR3. CDR3 region: CAILSWGRTEVYEQYF. CDR3 nucleotides: TGTGCCATACTAAGTTGGGGGAGGACCGAGGTCTACGAGCAGTACTTC.